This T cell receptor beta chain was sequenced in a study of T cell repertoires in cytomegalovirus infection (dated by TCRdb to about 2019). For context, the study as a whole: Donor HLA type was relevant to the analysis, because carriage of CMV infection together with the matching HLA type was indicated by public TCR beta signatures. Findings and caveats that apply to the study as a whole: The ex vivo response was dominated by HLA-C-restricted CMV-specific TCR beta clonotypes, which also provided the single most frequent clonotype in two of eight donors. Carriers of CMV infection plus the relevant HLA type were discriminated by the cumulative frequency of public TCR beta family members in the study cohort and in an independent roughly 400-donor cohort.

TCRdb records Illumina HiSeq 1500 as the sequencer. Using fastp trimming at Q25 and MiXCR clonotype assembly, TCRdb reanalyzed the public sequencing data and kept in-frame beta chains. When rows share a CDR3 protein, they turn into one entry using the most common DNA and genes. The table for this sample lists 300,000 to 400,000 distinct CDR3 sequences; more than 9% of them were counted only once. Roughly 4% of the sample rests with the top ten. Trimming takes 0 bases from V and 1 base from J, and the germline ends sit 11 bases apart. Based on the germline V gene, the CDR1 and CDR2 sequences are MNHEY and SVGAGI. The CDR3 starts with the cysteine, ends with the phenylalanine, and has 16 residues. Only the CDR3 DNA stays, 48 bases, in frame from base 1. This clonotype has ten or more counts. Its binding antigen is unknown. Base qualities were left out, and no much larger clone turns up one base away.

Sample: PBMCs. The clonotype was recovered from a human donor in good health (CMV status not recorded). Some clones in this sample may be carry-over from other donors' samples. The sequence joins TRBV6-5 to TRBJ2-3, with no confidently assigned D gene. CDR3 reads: CASSYSVAPRTDTQYF. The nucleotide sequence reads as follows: TGTGCCAGCAGTTACTCTGTAGCACCGCGCACAGATACGCAGTATTTT.